This TCR beta chain was recorded in a study of blood T cell repertoires in COVID-19. The overall study: The cDNA or gDNA used as material had been derived from T cells, B-cell-depleted T cells, or PBMCs.

This clone was observed a handful of times. Germline assignment: CDR1 KGHSH and CDR2 LQKENI. The CDR3 runs 16 residues. V shed 6 bases, J shed 5 bases, and the junction held 6 bases outside the gene matches. Sequencing used immunoSEQ multiplex PCR; TCRdb keeps in-frame clones, though not all of them. The sample shows about 220,000 clones, approximately 80% of them seen only once. The V gene is TRBV18, the J gene TRBJ2-3; TRBD2 matches at 15 bases. The receptor was derived from a human donor in a cohort sampled during active COVID-19. Input material: peripheral blood. The DNA for the CDR3 is TGTGCCAGCTCCGGGACTAGCGGGGGGACAAGAGATACGCAGTATTTT. This sequence encodes CASSGTSGGTRDTQYF.